This passage covers 24 T cell receptor beta chains from one sample sequenced in a study of response to subunit inactivated influenza vaccine. Via MiXCR, TCRdb re-called the RT-PCR reads, giving one row per CDR3 protein. The sample contains about 500,000 distinct CDR3 sequences, approximately 15% of which appear only once. The source was CD4+ T cells sorted from PBMCs, collected around 25 months after vaccination. These receptor sequences come from a man aged 45 to 70 who received an inactivated influenza vaccine.

The chain joins TRBV20-1 to TRBJ2-5; TRBD2 matches 7 bases. Trimming took 3 bases from V and 5 from J; bases not matched to a gene: 9. The CDR3 covers 14 residues. Germline V gives CDR1 DFQATT, CDR2 SNEGSKA (reference sequence). As DNA, the CDR3 is TGCAGTGCTAGTTTGCGGGGGAGAGAGGAGACCCAGTACTTC. It encodes CSASLRGREETQYF.

This clonotype has a count of ten or more. The chain carries TRBV5-1 and TRBJ2-2, with D perhaps assigned TRBD1 or TRBD2 (7 bases each). Trimming removed 4 bases at V and 2 bases at J, with 15 bases between. CDR3 length equals 16 residues. CDR1 is SGHRS and CDR2 is YFSETQ in the germline V gene. CDR3 amino acids: CASSKRDRVNTGELFF. The DNA of the CDR3 is TGCGCCAGCAGCAAGCGGGACAGAGTTAACACCGGGGAGCTGTTTTTT.

This clonotype has just a few counts. The rearrangement uses TRBV20-1 and TRBJ2-3; D possibly corresponds to TRBD1 (5 bases). Germline-derived CDR1 and CDR2 are DFQATT and SNEGSKA (reference sequence). Trimming shortened V by 0 bases and J by 11 bases, and 15 bases separated the two germline ends. The CDR3 covers 13 residues. The DNA for the CDR3 is TGCAGTGCTAGAGATCTCAGGGTGGATTGGCAGTATTTT. The encoded protein is CSARDLRVDWQYF.

This clonotype was detected a few times. The chain couples TRBV2 to TRBJ1-4; no clear D gene. This CDR3 contains 14 residues. The germline gives CDR1 SNHLY, CDR2 FYNNEI. The V end lost 4 bases, the J end lost 5 bases, and 11 bases lay between the germline ends. This chain's CDR3 is CASSGGGSNEKLFF. The CDR3 bases are TGTGCCAGCAGTGGAGGCGGCTCGAATGAAAAACTGTTTTTT.

This clonotype has at least ten counts. The V call is TRBV5-1, the J call TRBJ2-5; TRBD2 agrees at 8 bases. CDR3 length: 16 amino acids. The V segment lost 0 bases and the J segment 5 bases; nucleotides outside the gene matches: 9. In germline, CDR1 is SGHRS, CDR2 YFSETQ. The DNA for the CDR3 is TGCGCCAGCAGCTTGGGATCAGCGGGGGCCGGGGAGACCCAGTACTTC. Protein sequence: CASSLGSAGAGETQYF.

This clonotype was detected only a few times. V is TRBV7-2 and J is TRBJ1-6, with D possibly being TRBD1 (6 bases). Germline CDR1 and CDR2: SGHTA and FQGNSA. V dropped 3 bases and J dropped 7 bases, with 16 bases sitting between them. This CDR3 has 16 residues. The CDR3 DNA sequence: TGTGCCAGCAGCTTTTTTCCTACTACAGGGAATTCACCCCTCCACTTT. This encodes CASSFFPTTGNSPLHF.

This clonotype was recorded a few times. V and J are TRBV29-1 and TRBJ2-1, with 7 bases fitting TRBD2. Germline trimming cut 7 bases from V and 4 bases from J; bases unmatched to any gene: 7. Germline CDR1 is SQVTM and CDR2 is ANQGSEA. The CDR3 contains 13 residues. The CDR3 sequence: CSGGRELYNEQFF. The CDR3 DNA sequence: TGCAGCGGCGGGCGGGAGCTGTACAATGAGCAGTTCTTC.

This clonotype appeared a few times. The chain joins TRBV7-9 to TRBJ2-5; the match to TRBD2 covers 9 bases. Looked up from germline, CDR1 is SEHNR and CDR2 is FQNEAQ (reference sequence). Trimming removed 5 bases from V and 6 bases from J; junction bases left unmatched: 10. CDR3 length: 15 amino acids. CDR3 amino acids: CASSRTSVGRQTQYF. CDR3 nucleotide sequence: TGTGCCAGCAGCCGGACTAGCGTGGGTCGCCAGACCCAGTACTTC.

The V gene is TRBV7-9, the J gene TRBJ2-7; D may correspond to TRBD1 or TRBD2 (5 bases each). The CDR3 runs 16 residues. CDR1 SEHNR and CDR2 FQNEAQ come from the germline V gene (reference sequence). V lost 5 bases to trimming and J lost 1 base, with 18 bases between them. The CDR3 here is CASSQFGTGKSYEQYF. DNA of the CDR3: TGTGCCAGCAGCCAATTTGGGACGGGGAAATCCTACGAGCAGTACTTC.

This clonotype was observed at least ten times. The chain couples TRBV12-3 or TRBV12-4 to TRBJ1-1; the match to TRBD1 covers 7 bases. The J segment lost 7 bases and the V segment lost 6 bases, leaving 8 bases of the junction unmatched. This CDR3 contains 13 residues. In DNA, the CDR3 is TGTGCCAGCAGAATGAACAGGGGTAATGAAGCTTTCTTT. This gives the protein CASRMNRGNEAFF.

The chain is built from TRBV20-1 and TRBJ2-1, with D perhaps matching TRBD1 or TRBD2 (6 bases each). Germline V lookup: CDR1 DFQATT, CDR2 SNEGSKA (reference sequence). CDR3 size: 15 residues. The germline V and J ends were trimmed by 5 bases and 3 bases, with 17 bases remaining between them. CDR3 loop: CSARTAGQDYNEQFF. The CDR3 DNA reads as TGCAGTGCTCGAACCGCGGGACAAGACTACAATGAGCAGTTCTTC.

This rearrangement joins TRBV6-2 or TRBV6-3 to TRBJ2-7; D uncertain. CDR3 length equals 17 residues. V was pared by 2 bases and J by 1 base, with 18 bases between. Germline V gives CDR1 MNHEY, CDR2 SVGEGT. Written as DNA, the CDR3 is TGTGCCAGCAGTTACGGTGGGCGACACTTGAGTTCCTACGAGCAGTACTTC. Amino acid sequence: CASSYGGRHLSSYEQYF.

The genes are TRBV12-3 or TRBV12-4 and TRBJ2-2, with D perhaps matching TRBD1 (5 bases). The CDR3 loop spans 15 amino acids. The germline V and J ends were trimmed by 8 bases and 1 base, with 14 bases remaining between them. CDR3 sequence reads: CASERSQGNTGELFF. The DNA for the CDR3 is TGTGCCAGCGAACGGTCCCAGGGGAACACCGGGGAGCTGTTTTTT.

Details on this clonotype: A much larger clone differs from this one at a single base, so this may be a read error. This chain links TRBV7-9 with TRBJ2-7; D remains ambiguous. The CDR3 has 12 amino acids. The germline V gene has CDR1 SEHNR and CDR2 FQNEAQ (reference sequence). Between the trimmed V and J ends, which lost 0 bases and 2 bases, there was a span of 2 bases. This CDR3 reads CASSLAPYEQYF. CDR3 DNA sequence: TGTGCCAGCAGCTTAGCCCCCTACGAGCAGTACTTC.

This clonotype was counted many times. The chain joins TRBV6-5 to TRBJ2-5; 9 bases agree with TRBD1. V was pared by 2 bases and J by 1 base, with 2 bases of the junction left unmatched. This CDR3 contains 15 residues. Germline lookup yields CDR1 MNHEY and CDR2 SVGAGI. The CDR3 DNA is TGTGCCAGCAGTTACGAGGGACAGGGCCAAGAGACCCAGTACTTC. Translating gives CASSYEGQGQETQYF.

In its sample, this clonotype was seen a few times. The gene calls are TRBV4-3 and TRBJ1-5, with 10 positions matching TRBD1. Germline CDR1 is LGHNA and CDR2 is YSLEER. This CDR3 has 15 amino acids. With 0 bases clipped from V and 9 bases from J, the junction kept 5 bases outside the gene matches. The CDR3: CASSQDRDRGRPQHF. The CDR3 region has the DNA TGCGCCAGCAGCCAAGATAGGGACAGGGGACGGCCCCAGCATTTT.

This clonotype occurred a few times. The CDR3 reads CASSKQGANEKLFF. In nucleotides, the CDR3 is TGTGCCAGCAGCAAACAGGGGGCGAATGAAAAACTGTTTTTT. J is TRBJ1-4 and V is TRBV21-1; the table gives TRBD1 as D, unverified against the DNA. TRBV21-1 is assigned pseudogene status. The CDR3 runs to 14 residues.

This clonotype was detected many times. This chain connects TRBV7-9 to TRBJ2-3; D is possibly TRBD2 (6 bases). V was cut by 4 bases and J by 0 bases, with 17 bases left in between. The CDR3 loop spans 17 amino acids. Germline V gives CDR1 SEHNR, CDR2 FQNEAQ (reference sequence). The CDR3 sequence: CASSSQGLRRSTDTQYF. CDR3 nucleotide sequence: TGTGCCAGCAGCTCCCAAGGACTAAGACGTAGCACAGATACGCAGTATTTT.

This sequence joins TRBV20-1 and TRBJ2-5, with D possibly matching TRBD2 (7 bases). With 0 bases removed from V and 5 bases from J, the gap between germline ends came to 19 bases. The CDR3 totals 16 residues. Germline V CDR1 and CDR2: DFQATT, SNEGSKA (reference sequence). This CDR3 is CSARDPGAGVGETQYF. The CDR3 region has the DNA TGCAGTGCTAGAGATCCAGGGGCGGGGGTCGGGGAGACCCAGTACTTC.

This chain joins TRBV5-1 and TRBJ2-3; D is ambiguous. Germline V gene data show CDR1 as SGHRS and CDR2 as YFSETQ. Trimming shortened V by 0 bases and J by 6 bases, and 14 bases separated the two germline ends. CDR3 size: 15 residues. CDR3 nucleotides: TGCGCCAGCAGCTTGGGGCAACCGCGTTCGGATACGCAGTATTTT. Encoded protein: CASSLGQPRSDTQYF.

This clonotype was observed many times. Mismatch with germline at one junction end may stem from a read error. This rearrangement joins TRBV7-2 to TRBJ2-1; 7 nucleotides line up with TRBD2. This CDR3 has 13 amino acids. CDR1 SGHTA and CDR2 FQGNSA come from the germline V gene. This CDR3 is CASSLNRLANLVF. Here the CDR3 DNA reads TGTGCCAGCAGCTTAAATCGACTAGCTAATTTGGTCTTC. Complete variable domain (other parts from reference TRBV7-2 and TRBJ2-1): GAGVSQSPSNKVTEKGKDVELRCDPISGHTALYWYRQSLGQGLEFLIYFQGNSAPDKSGLPSDRFSAERTGGSVSTLTIQRTQQEDSAVYLCASSLNRLANLVFGPGTRLTVL.

The V call is TRBV20-1, the J call TRBJ2-7; D gene ambiguous. The germline gives CDR1 DFQATT, CDR2 SNEGSKA (reference sequence). V lost 5 bases and J lost 1, with 15 bases in between. The CDR3 is 14 amino acids. The CDR3 reads CSAFDAVGSYEQYF. The CDR3 DNA sequence: TGCAGTGCTTTTGACGCGGTAGGGTCCTACGAGCAGTACTTC.

The CDR3, as DNA: TGCAGTGCTAAGATTTCTCGTCTCGGACCCCAACCTTACGAGCAGTACTTC. Protein product: CSAKISRLGPQPYEQYF. This chain joins TRBV20-1 and TRBJ2-7; D is uncertain. The CDR3 covers 17 residues. Germline-derived CDR1 and CDR2 are DFQATT and SNEGSKA (reference sequence). V dropped 4 bases and J dropped 4 bases, with 26 bases sitting between them.

A few counts support this clonotype. The chain uses TRBV20-1 and TRBJ2-5; D remains unclear. Trimming left V 3 bases short and J 1 base short, with 15 bases between. From germline, CDR1 is DFQATT and CDR2 SNEGSKA (reference sequence). The CDR3 length is 15 residues. CDR3 bases: TGCAGTGCTAGTATGGCCTTGACGGTCCAAGAGACCCAGTACTTC. Residues: CSASMALTVQETQYF.